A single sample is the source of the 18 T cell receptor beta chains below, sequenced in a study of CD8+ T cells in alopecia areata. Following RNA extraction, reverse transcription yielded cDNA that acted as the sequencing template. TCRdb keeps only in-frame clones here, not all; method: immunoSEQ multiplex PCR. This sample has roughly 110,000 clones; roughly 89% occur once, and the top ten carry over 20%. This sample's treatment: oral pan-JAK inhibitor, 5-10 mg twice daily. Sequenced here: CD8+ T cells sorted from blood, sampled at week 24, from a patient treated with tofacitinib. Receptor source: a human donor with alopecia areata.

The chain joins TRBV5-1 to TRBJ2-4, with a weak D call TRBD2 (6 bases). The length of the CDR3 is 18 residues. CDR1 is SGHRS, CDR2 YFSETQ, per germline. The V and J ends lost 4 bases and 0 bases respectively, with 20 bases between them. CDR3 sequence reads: CASSPGDGTPLAKNIQYF. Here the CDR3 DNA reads TGCGCCAGCAGCCCGGGGGACGGGACCCCACTAGCCAAAAACATTCAGTACTTC.

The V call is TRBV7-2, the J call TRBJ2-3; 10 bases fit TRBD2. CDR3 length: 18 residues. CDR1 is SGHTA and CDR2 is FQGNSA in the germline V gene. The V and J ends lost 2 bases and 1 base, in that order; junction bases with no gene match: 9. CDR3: CASSLPRLAGPRTDTQYF. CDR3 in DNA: TGTGCCAGCAGCTTACCCCGACTAGCGGGCCCCCGCACAGATACGCAGTATTTT.

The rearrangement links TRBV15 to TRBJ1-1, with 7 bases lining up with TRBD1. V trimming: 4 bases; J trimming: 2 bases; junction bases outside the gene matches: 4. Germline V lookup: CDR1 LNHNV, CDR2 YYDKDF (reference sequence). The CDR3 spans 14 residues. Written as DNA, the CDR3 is TGTGCCACCAGCAACGACAGGGCTAACACTGAAGCTTTCTTT. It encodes CATSNDRANTEAFF.

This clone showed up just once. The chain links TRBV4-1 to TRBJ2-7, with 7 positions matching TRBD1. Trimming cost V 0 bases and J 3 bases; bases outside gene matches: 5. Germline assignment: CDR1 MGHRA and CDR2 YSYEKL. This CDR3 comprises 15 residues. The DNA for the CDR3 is TGCGCCAGCAGCCAAGAGCCCGCAGGGGGCTACGAGCAGTACTTC. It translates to CASSQEPAGGYEQYF.

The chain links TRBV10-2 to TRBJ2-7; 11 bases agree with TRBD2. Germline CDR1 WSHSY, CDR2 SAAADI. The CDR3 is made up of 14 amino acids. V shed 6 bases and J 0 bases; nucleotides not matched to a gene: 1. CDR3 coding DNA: TGCGCCAGCAGACTAGCGGGGGTCTCCTACGAGCAGTACTTC. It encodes CASRLAGVSYEQYF.

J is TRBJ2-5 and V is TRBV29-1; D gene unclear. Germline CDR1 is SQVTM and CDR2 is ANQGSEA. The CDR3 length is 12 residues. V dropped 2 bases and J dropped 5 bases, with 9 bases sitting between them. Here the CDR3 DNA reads TGCAGCGTTGAAAGTCCGCCGGAGACCCAGTACTTC. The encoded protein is CSVESPPETQYF.

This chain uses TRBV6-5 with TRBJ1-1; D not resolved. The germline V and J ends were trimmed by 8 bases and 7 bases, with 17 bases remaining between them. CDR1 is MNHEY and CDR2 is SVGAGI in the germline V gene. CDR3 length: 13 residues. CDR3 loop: CASDSPSRGEAFF. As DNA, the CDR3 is TGTGCCAGCGATTCCCCCTCCCGGGGTGAAGCTTTCTTT.

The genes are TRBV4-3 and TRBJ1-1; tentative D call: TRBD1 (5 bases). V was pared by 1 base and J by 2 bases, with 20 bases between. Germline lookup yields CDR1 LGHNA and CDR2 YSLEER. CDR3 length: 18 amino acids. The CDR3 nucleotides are TGCGCCAGCAGCCAAGGGGTCGGGGATTGGGGCCTTAACACTGAAGCTTTCTTT. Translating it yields CASSQGVGDWGLNTEAFF.

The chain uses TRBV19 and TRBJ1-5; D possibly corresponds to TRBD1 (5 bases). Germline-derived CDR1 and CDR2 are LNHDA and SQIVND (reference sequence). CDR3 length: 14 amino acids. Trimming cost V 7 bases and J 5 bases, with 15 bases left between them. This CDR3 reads CASKAPGLDQPQHF. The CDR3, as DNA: TGTGCCAGTAAGGCCCCAGGGTTGGATCAGCCCCAGCATTTT.

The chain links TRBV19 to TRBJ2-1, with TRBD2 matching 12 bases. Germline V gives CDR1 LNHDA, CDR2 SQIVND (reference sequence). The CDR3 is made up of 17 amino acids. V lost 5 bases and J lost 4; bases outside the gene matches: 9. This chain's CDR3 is CASSLLRLAGAYNEQFF. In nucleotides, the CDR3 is TGTGCCAGTAGTCTTCTAAGACTAGCGGGGGCTTACAATGAGCAGTTCTTC.

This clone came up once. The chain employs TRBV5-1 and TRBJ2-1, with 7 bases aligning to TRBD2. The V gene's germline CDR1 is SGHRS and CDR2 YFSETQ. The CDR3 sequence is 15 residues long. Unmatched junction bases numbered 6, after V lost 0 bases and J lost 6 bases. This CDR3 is CASSLGASGLNEQFF. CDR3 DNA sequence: TGCGCCAGCAGCTTGGGCGCTAGCGGTCTCAATGAGCAGTTCTTC.

Written as DNA, the CDR3 is TGTGCCAGCAGCGGATGGGACAGGGAGGAGCAGTACTTC. Its translation: CASSGWDREEQYF. This chain joins TRBV5-4 and TRBJ2-7; 9 bases are shared with TRBD1. The V gene's germline CDR1 is SGHNT and CDR2 YYREEE (reference sequence). V dropped 4 bases and J dropped 7; count of bases not matched to a gene: 6. This CDR3 has 13 amino acids.

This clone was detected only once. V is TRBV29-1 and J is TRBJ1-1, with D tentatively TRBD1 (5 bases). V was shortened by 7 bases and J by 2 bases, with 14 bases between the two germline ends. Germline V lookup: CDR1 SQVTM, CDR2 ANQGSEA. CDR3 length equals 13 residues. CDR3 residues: CSAQDGGNTEAFF. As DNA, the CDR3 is TGCAGCGCTCAGGACGGGGGAAACACTGAAGCTTTCTTT.

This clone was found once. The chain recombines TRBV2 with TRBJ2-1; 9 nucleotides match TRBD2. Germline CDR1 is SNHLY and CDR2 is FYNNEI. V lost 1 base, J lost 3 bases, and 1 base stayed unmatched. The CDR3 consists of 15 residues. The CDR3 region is CASSEGAGGYNEQFF. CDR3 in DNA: TGTGCCAGCAGTGAAGGAGCGGGGGGCTACAATGAGCAGTTCTTC. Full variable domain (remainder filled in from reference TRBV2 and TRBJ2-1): EPEVTQTPSHQVTQMGQEVILRCVPISNHLYFYWYRQILGQKVEFLVSFYNNEISEKSEIFDDQFSVERPDGSNFTLKIRSTKLEDSAMYFCASSEGAGGYNEQFFGPGTRLTVL.

The CDR3 DNA reads as TGTGCCAGCAGCTTATCGGGCGGGGAGGAGACCCAGTACTTC. It translates to CASSLSGGEETQYF. This chain uses TRBV7-9 with TRBJ2-5, with a weak D call TRBD2 (6 bases). This CDR3 has 14 amino acids. Trimming pared 2 bases from V and 5 bases from J, leaving 12 bases between. Looked up from germline, CDR1 is SEHNR and CDR2 is FQNEAQ (reference sequence).

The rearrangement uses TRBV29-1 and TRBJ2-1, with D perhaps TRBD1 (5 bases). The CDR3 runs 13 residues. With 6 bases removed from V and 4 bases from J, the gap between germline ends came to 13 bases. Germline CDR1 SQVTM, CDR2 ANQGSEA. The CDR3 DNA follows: TGCAGCGTAGACGACAGTGTTTACAATGAGCAGTTCTTC. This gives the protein CSVDDSVYNEQFF.

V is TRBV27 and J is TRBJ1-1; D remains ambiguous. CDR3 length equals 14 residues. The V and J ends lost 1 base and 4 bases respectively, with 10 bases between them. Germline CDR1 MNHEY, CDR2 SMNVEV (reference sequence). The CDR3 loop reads CASSLYEGSTEAFF. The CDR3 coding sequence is TGTGCCAGCAGTTTATATGAGGGATCCACTGAAGCTTTCTTT.

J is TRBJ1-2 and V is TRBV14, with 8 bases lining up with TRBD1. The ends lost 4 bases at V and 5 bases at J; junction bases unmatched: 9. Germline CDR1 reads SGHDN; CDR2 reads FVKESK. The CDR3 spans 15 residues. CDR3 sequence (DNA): TGTGCCAGCAGCCCAACGACAGGGGTAATTTATGGCTACACCTTC. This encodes CASSPTTGVIYGYTF.